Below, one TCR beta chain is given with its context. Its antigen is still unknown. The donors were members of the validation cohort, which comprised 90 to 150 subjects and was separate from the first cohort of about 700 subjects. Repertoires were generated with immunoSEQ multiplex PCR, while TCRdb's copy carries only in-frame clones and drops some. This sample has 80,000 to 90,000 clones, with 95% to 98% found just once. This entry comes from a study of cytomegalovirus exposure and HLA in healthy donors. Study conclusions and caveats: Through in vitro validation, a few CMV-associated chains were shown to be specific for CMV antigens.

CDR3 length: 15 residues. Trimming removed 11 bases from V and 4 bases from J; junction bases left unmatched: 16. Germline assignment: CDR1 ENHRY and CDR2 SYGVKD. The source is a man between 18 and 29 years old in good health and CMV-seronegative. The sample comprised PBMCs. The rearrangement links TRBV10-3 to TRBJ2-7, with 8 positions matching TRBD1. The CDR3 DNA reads TGTGCCCCGCGCCCGAATAGTAGGACAGGGTACGAGCAGTACGTC. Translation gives CAPRPNSRTGYEQYV.